The sequence of this TCR beta chain was determined in a study of CD8+ T cells in alopecia areata. Sequencing relied on a cDNA template that was reverse transcribed from extracted RNA. The protocol was immunoSEQ multiplex PCR, while the TCRdb copy is restricted to in-frame clones and leaves out a portion. The sample contains roughly 150,000 clones, around two thirds of which appear only once. Germline loops: CDR1 MNHEY, CDR2 SMNVEV (reference sequence). The CDR3 contains 14 residues. V lost 2 bases to trimming and J lost 0 bases, with 5 bases between them. This clone came up a few times. Distinct nucleotide sequences in the sample also encode this CDR3. A FACSAria was used to sort CD4+ and CD8+ T cells. These cells came from PBMCs.

This TCR was recovered from a human donor in good health. Input material: CD8+ T cells sorted from blood. V usage is TRBV27 and J usage is TRBJ2-1, with TRBD2 as a possible D gene (5 bases). The CDR3 nucleotides are TGTGCCAGCAGTTTAGGGAGCTCCTACAATGAGCAGTTCTTC. This translates into CASSLGSSYNEQFF.